This is a list of T cell receptor beta chains from one sample in a study of blood T cell repertoires in COVID-19. The table came from immunoSEQ multiplex PCR; TCRdb's copy has only in-frame clones and leaves some out. The data show about 400,000 clones, over 75% seen once. Sequences were obtained from PBMCs or T cells enriched from blood (not recorded which). These receptors were obtained from a woman in her 30s who had recovered from COVID-19. Both conserved end residues are trimmed from each CDR3. The D gene is left open where the match is weak.

v_gene,d_gene,CDR3aa
TRBV2,TRBD1,ASSDGQGKWGTEAF
TRBV28,.,ASSPQENYGYT
TRBV4-1,.,ASSPTPRGGGDTQY
TRBV28,TRBD1,ASSLVDRDGWELF
TRBV18,.,ASSPEDAYGYT
TRBV20-1,.,SARDDQPQH
TRBV12-5,TRBD1,ASARQGANTEAF
TRBV7-9,.,ASNTETEQETQY
TRBV12-3/TRBV12-4,.,ASSLRREAF
TRBV5-5,TRBD1,ASSLQGVSNQPQH
TRBV24-1,.,ATSDLGSNSYNEQF